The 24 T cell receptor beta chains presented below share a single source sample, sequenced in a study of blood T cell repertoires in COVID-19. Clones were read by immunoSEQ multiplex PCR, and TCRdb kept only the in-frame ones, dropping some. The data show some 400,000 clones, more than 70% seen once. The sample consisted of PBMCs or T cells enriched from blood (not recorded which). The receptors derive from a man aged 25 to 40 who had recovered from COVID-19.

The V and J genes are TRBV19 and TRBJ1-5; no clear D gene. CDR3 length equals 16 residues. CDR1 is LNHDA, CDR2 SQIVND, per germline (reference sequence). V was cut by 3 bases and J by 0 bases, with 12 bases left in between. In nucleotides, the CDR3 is TGTGCCAGTAGTATGGGAGTATTCGATAGCAATCAGCCCCAGCATTTT. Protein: CASSMGVFDSNQPQHF.

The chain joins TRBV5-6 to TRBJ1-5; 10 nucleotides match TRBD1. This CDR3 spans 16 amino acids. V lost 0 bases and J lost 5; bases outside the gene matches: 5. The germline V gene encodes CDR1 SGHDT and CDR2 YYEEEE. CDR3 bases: TGTGCCAGCAGCTTGGGACGGACAGGGGGAGATCAGCCCCAGCATTTT. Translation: CASSLGRTGGDQPQHF. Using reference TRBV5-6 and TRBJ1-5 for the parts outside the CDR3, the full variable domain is DAGVTQSPTHLIKTRGQQVTLRCSPKSGHDTVSWYQQALGQGPQFIFQYYEEEERQRGNFPDRFSGHQFPNYSSELNVNALLLGDSALYLCASSLGRTGGDQPQHFGDGTRLSIL.

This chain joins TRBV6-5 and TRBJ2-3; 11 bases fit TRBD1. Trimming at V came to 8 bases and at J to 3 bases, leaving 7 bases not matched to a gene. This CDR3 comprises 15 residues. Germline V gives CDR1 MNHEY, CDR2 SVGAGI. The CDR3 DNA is TGTGCCAGCGAAACCGGGACAGGGGGGACAGATACGCAGTATTTT. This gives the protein CASETGTGGTDTQYF.

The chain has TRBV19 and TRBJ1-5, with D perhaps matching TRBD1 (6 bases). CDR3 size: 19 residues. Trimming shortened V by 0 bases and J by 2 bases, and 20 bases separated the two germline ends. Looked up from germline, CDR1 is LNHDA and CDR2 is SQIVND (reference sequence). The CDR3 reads CASSIDAGDWGIRNQPQHF. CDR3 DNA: TGTGCCAGTAGTATAGATGCAGGGGATTGGGGTATACGCAATCAGCCCCAGCATTTT.

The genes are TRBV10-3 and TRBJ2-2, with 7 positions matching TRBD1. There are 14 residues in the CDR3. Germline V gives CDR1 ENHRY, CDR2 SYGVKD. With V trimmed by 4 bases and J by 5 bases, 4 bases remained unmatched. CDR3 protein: CAISGGQQTGELFF. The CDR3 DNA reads TGTGCCATCAGTGGGGGACAGCAGACCGGGGAGCTGTTTTTT.

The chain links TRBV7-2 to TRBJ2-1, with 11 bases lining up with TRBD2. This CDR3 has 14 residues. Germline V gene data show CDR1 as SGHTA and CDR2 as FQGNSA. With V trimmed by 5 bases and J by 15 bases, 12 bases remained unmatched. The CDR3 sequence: CASSGFPSGGPLFF. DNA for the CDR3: TGTGCCAGCAGCGGATTCCCTAGCGGGGGGCCCCTGTTCTTC.

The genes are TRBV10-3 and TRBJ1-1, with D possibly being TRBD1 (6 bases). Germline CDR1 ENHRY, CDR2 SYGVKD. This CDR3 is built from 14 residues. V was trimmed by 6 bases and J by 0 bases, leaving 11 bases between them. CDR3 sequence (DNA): TGTGCCATCAGCAACAGGGATGTGAACACTGAAGCTTTCTTT. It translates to CAISNRDVNTEAFF.

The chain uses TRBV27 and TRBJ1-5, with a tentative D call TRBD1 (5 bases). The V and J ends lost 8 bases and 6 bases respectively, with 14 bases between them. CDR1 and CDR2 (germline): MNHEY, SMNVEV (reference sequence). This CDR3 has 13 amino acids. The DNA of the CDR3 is TGTGCCAGCGGGGCCTCCGTTGTTCAGCCCCAGCATTTT. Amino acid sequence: CASGASVVQPQHF.

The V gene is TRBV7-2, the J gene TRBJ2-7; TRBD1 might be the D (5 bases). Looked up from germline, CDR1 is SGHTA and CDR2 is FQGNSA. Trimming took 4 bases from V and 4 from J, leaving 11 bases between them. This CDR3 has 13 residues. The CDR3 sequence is CASSWTNGYEQYF. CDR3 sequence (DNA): TGTGCCAGCAGCTGGACAAATGGGTACGAGCAGTACTTC.

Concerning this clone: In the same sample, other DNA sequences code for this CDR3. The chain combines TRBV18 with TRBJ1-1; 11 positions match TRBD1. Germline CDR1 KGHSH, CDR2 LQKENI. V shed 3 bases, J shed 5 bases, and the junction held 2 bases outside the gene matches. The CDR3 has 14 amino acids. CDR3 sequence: CASSPDRGRTEAFF. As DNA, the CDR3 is TGTGCCAGCTCACCGGACAGGGGGCGGACTGAAGCTTTCTTT.

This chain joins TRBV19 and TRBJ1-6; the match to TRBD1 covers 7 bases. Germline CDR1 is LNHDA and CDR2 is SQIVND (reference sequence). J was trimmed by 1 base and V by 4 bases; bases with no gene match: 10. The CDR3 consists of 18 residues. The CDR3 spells CASSTELGTASYNSPLHF. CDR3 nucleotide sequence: TGTGCCAGTAGTACTGAACTAGGGACAGCGTCCTATAATTCACCCCTCCACTTT. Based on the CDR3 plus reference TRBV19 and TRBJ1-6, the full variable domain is DGGITQSPKYLFRKEGQNVTLSCEQNLNHDAMYWYRQDPGQGLRLIYYSQIVNDFQKGDIAEGYSVSREKKESFPLTVTSAQKNPTAFYLCASSTELGTASYNSPLHFGNGTRLTVT.

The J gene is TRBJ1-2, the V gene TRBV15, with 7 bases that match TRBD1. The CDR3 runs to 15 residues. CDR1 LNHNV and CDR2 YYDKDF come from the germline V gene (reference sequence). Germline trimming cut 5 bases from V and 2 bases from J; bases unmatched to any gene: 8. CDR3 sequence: CATSPSGTANYGYTF. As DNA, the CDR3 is TGTGCCACCAGCCCCTCCGGGACAGCCAACTATGGCTACACCTTC.

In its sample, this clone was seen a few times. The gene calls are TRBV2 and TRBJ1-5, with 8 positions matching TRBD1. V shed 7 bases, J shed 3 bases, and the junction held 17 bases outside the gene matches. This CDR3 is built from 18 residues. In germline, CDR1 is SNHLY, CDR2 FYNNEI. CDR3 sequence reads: CASKFITGGIIDNQPQHF. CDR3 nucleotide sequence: TGTGCCAGCAAATTCATTACAGGGGGTATAATAGACAATCAGCCCCAGCATTTT.

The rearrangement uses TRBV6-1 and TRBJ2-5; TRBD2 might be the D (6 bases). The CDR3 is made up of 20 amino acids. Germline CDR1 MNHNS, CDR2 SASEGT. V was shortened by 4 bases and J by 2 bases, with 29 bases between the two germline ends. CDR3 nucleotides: TGTGCCAGCAGTGCTCCCATAGGCGGGGCTGGGGATCCCTTACAAGAGACCCAGTACTTC. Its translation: CASSAPIGGAGDPLQETQYF.

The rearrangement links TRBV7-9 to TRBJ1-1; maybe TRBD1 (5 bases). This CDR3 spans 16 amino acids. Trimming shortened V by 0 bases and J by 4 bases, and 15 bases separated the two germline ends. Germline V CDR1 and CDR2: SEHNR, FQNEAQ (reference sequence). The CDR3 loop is CASSLAGPGRGTEAFF. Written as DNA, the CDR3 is TGTGCCAGCAGCTTAGCAGGCCCAGGGCGAGGCACTGAAGCTTTCTTT.

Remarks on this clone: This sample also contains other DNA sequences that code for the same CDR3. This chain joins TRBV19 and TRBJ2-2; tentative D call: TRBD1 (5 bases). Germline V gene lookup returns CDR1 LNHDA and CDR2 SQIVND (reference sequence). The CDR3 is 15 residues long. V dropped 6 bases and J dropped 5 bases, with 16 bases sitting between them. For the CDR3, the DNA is TGTGCCAGTAGCCCAGGGCAGGGCAATACCGGGGAGCTGTTTTTT. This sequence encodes CASSPGQGNTGELFF.

CDR3 sequence reads: CATQTGLANEQYF. CDR3 DNA: TGTGCCACCCAGACGGGACTAGCGAACGAGCAGTACTTC. The rearrangement links TRBV6-5 to TRBJ2-7; TRBD2 matches 10 bases. J lost 5 bases, V lost 10 bases, and 8 bases had no gene match. The germline V gene encodes CDR1 MNHEY and CDR2 SVGAGI. There are 13 residues in the CDR3.

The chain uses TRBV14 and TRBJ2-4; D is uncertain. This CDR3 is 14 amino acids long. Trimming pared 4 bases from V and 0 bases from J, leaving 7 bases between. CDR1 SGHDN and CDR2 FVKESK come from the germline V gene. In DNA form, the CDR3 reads TGTGCCAGCAGCCCTAGACTAGCCAAAAACATTCAGTACTTC. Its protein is CASSPRLAKNIQYF. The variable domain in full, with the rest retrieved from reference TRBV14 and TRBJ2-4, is EAGVTQFPSHSVIEKGQTVTLRCDPISGHDNLYWYRRVMGKEIKFLLHFVKESKQDESGMPNNRFLAERTGGTYSTLKVQPAELEDSGVYFCASSPRLAKNIQYFGAGTRLSVL.

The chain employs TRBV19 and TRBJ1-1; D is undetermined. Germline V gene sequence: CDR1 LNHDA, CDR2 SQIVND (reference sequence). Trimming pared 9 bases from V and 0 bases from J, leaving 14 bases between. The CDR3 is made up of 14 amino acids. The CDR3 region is CASSSMEMNTEAFF. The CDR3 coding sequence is TGTGCCAGCTCCTCGATGGAGATGAACACTGAAGCTTTCTTT.

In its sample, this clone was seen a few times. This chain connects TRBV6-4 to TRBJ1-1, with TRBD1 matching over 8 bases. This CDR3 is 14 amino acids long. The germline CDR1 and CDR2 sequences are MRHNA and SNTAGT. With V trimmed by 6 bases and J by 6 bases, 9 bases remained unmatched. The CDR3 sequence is CASRVTGTGPEAFF. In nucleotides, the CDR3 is TGTGCCAGCAGAGTTACCGGGACAGGCCCTGAAGCTTTCTTT.

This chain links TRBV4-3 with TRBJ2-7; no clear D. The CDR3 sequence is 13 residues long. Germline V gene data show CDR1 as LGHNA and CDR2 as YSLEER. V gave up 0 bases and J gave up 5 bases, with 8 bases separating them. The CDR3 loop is CASSQDLGNEQYF. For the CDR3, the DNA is TGCGCCAGCAGCCAAGATCTTGGCAACGAGCAGTACTTC.

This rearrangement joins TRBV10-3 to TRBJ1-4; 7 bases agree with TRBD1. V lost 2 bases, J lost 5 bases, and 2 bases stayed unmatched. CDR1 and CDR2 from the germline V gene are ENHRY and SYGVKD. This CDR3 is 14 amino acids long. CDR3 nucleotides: TGTGCCATCAGTGAGCAGGGGGAAAATGAAAAACTGTTTTTT. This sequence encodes CAISEQGENEKLFF.

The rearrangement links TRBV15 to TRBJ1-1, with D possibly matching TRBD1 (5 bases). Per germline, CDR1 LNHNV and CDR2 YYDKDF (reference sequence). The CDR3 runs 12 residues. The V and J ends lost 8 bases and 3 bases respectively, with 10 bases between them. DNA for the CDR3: TGTGCCACCCGTGACAGTTACACTGAAGCTTTCTTT. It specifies CATRDSYTEAFF.

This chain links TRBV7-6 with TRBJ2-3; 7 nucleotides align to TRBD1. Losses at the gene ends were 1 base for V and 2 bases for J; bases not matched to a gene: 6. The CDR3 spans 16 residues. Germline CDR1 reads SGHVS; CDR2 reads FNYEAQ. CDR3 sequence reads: CASSLVPGTDTDTQYF. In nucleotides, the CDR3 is TGTGCCAGCAGCTTAGTACCCGGGACAGACACAGATACGCAGTATTTT.